This TCR beta chain was found in a study of T-cell reconstitution after alpha-beta-depleted transplantation in children. Findings of the study overall: About two months after transplant, alpha-beta T cells reportedly came from several hundred expanded graft clones. There were some patients whose high TCRbeta diversity at day 60 came from surviving recipient T cells and thymic progenitors. A year post-transplant, T-cell counts and diversity derived mostly from newly produced T cells.

For TCRbeta, the library was prepared with unique molecular identifiers. MiXCR, run by TCRdb on the PCR reads, gives a single entry per CDR3 protein. The sample holds more than 400,000 distinct CDR3 sequences; approximately 10% are singletons and the top ten take around 13%. This clonotype was seen at least ten times. Its antigen is not known. CDR1 is MDHEN and CDR2 is SYDVKM in the germline V gene. CDR3 size: 16 residues. Deletions cut 7 bases from V and 3 bases from J, with 20 bases between. This chain joins TRBV28 and TRBJ2-3; D is tentatively TRBD1 or TRBD2 (5 bases each). This receptor was taken from a female patient aged 2-15 years who had a stem cell transplant for aplastic anemia, so the T cells may come from the graft donor. The sequenced sample was PBMCs, mostly from graft donor cells, obtained 180 days after TCRalphabeta/CD19-depleted stem cell transplant. This chain's CDR3 is CASTPMWGSTTDTQYF. CDR3 DNA: TGTGCCAGCACCCCTATGTGGGGGAGTACGACAGATACGCAGTATTTT.